This entry concerns a single T cell receptor (beta chain). The data derive from a study of T cells after yellow fever vaccination. Across the study: Researchers used SMART-Seq v4 Ultra Low Input to prepare fractions that had low cell numbers.

Germline loops: CDR1 DFQATT, CDR2 SNEGSKA (reference sequence). Between the trimmed V and J ends, which lost 2 bases and 3 bases, there was a span of 12 bases. This CDR3 spans 14 amino acids. The study made its TCR cDNA through 5'RACE template switching. That step introduced a universal primer site along with UMIs. TCRdb independently ran MiXCR on the 5' RACE reads; one entry per CDR3 protein. The data contain hundreds of thousands of distinct CDR3 sequences, about a fifth of them singletons. The V gene is TRBV20-1, the J gene TRBJ2-3; the D gene is possibly TRBD2 (6 bases). The input for sequencing was PBMCs, taken around 3 weeks after the first yellow fever vaccination. The receptor's source is a man aged 18 to 30 who received the YFV17D yellow fever vaccine. The CDR3 DNA sequence: TGCAGTGCTAGAACTAGCCGCGGAACAGATACGCAGTATTTT. It is translated as CSARTSRGTDTQYF.